These T cell receptor beta chains were read from a single sample in a study of T cell responses to AZD1222 COVID-19 vaccine. The method was immunoSEQ multiplex PCR; TCRdb's version includes in-frame clones alone and lacks a portion of them. The data show roughly 90,000 clones, 65% to 90% seen once. The sample here was peripheral blood, taken on day 0 of AZD1222 vaccination. The receptors shown here come from an adult in good health. CDR3s include the opening cysteine and the closing phenylalanine or tryptophan. A D gene is named only where the DNA matches it firmly. Expanded clones get a size class; other rows say once, few or many, or leave the size out.

J: TRBJ1-1; D: NA; V: TRBV3-1/TRBV3-2; size: NA; DNA: TGTGCCAGCAGCCAAGTTGGAGGGGGTACTGAAGCTTTCTTT; CDR3: CASSQVGGGTEAFF
J: TRBJ2-5; D: NA; V: TRBV5-1; size: few; DNA: TGCGCCAGCAGCGTTGCCGTAATGAAGGAGACCCAGTACTTC; CDR3: CASSVAVMKETQYF
J: TRBJ2-7; D: NA; V: TRBV29-1; size: NA; DNA: TGCAGCGCCCTTACCTACGAGCAGTACTTC; CDR3: CSALTYEQYF
J: TRBJ2-7; D: NA; V: TRBV6-2/TRBV6-3; size: few; DNA: TGTGCCAGCAGTTACTTAGCCCGCTACGAGCAGTACTTC; CDR3: CASSYLARYEQYF
J: TRBJ2-2; D: TRBD2; V: TRBV14; size: NA; DNA: TGTGCCAGCAGCCAAGTTGGTAGCGGGATGAAGAGTGGGTCGAACACCAGGGAGCTGTTTTTT; CDR3: CASSQVGSGMKSGSNTRELFF
J: TRBJ1-1; D: TRBD1; V: TRBV4-1; size: NA; DNA: TGCGCCAGCAGCCAAGAAGGGACAGGGGGGCCCCTTACTGAAGCTTTCTTT; CDR3: CASSQEGTGGPLTEAFF
J: TRBJ1-1; D: NA; V: TRBV7-8; size: NA; DNA: TGTGCCAGCAGCCTTCGGGACAACCTTGGGACTGAAGCTTTCTTT; CDR3: CASSLRDNLGTEAFF
J: TRBJ2-2; D: TRBD2; V: TRBV6-6; size: NA; DNA: TGTGCCAGCAGTCTCTCCTATCCGACTAGCGGGAACACCGGGGAGCTGTTTTTT; CDR3: CASSLSYPTSGNTGELFF
J: TRBJ2-5; D: TRBD2; V: TRBV7-3; size: NA; DNA: TGTGCCAGCAGCTTAAATCCCGGGGGGACGGAGACCCAGTACTTC; CDR3: CASSLNPGGTETQYF
J: TRBJ1-1; D: TRBD1; V: TRBV30; size: NA; DNA: TGTGCCTGTAACAGGGGGCGAACTGAAGCTTTCTTT; CDR3: CACNRGRTEAFF
J: TRBJ2-1; D: NA; V: TRBV5-8; size: NA; DNA: TGTGCCAGCAGCTTGGCCGGGAGCTCCTACAATGAGCAGTTCTTC; CDR3: CASSLAGSSYNEQFF
J: TRBJ2-1; D: NA; V: TRBV19; size: many; DNA: TGTGCCAGCCACGGGTACAATGAGCAGTTCTTC; CDR3: CASHGYNEQFF
J: TRBJ1-4; D: NA; V: TRBV11-2; size: NA; DNA: TGTGCCAGCAGCTTACACAGGGATGAAAAACTGTTTTTT; CDR3: CASSLHRDEKLFF
J: TRBJ2-7; D: TRBD2; V: TRBV29-1; size: NA; DNA: TGCAGCGTTGAAGAAAAATCGGGGGGTTACGAGCAGTACTTC; CDR3: CSVEEKSGGYEQYF
J: TRBJ2-1; D: NA; V: TRBV27; size: NA; DNA: TGTGCCTCAGGTGAAGTGGCAGGGTGGCATGAGCAGTTCTTC; CDR3: CASGEVAGWHEQFF
J: TRBJ1-2; D: NA; V: TRBV12-3/TRBV12-4; size: NA; DNA: TGTGCCAGCAGTTTAGTACAGACCTATGGCTACACCTTC; CDR3: CASSLVQTYGYTF
J: TRBJ2-1; D: NA; V: TRBV9; size: NA; DNA: TGTGCCAGCAGCCCGAACGACAGCAATGAGCAGTTCTTC; CDR3: CASSPNDSNEQFF
J: TRBJ2-3; D: NA; V: TRBV2; size: NA; DNA: TGTGCCAGCCTGACAGGCGGGGGACAATCCACAGATACGCAGTATTTT; CDR3: CASLTGGGQSTDTQYF
J: TRBJ2-2; D: NA; V: TRBV18; size: NA; DNA: TGTGCCAGCTCACCGCGGGGAATGGACGCGAACACCGGGGAGCTGTTTTTT; CDR3: CASSPRGMDANTGELFF
J: TRBJ2-7; D: NA; V: TRBV2; size: NA; DNA: TGTGCCAGCATTGCGGTGTCCCGGGAACACTACGAGCAGTACTTC; CDR3: CASIAVSREHYEQYF
J: TRBJ2-2; D: NA; V: TRBV5-1; size: NA; DNA: TGCGCCAGCAGCTTGACAGTGAACACCGGGGAGCTGTTTTTT; CDR3: CASSLTVNTGELFF
J: TRBJ2-7; D: NA; V: TRBV6-5; size: NA; DNA: TGTGCCAGCAGTTCCCCAACAATGACCTACGAGCAGTACTTC; CDR3: CASSSPTMTYEQYF
J: TRBJ2-3; D: NA; V: TRBV2; size: NA; DNA: TGTGCCAGCAGCCGTGGGGCAACGGCACCCACAGATACGCAGTATTTT; CDR3: CASSRGATAPTDTQYF
J: TRBJ2-7; D: NA; V: TRBV19; size: NA; DNA: TGTGCCAGTAGTATGACAATCAGTCCCTTCTACGAGCAGTACTTC; CDR3: CASSMTISPFYEQYF
J: TRBJ1-3; D: NA; V: TRBV2; size: NA; DNA: TGTGCCAGCAGTGCTTTAGGGTCAGGAAACACCATATATTTT; CDR3: CASSALGSGNTIYF
J: TRBJ1-2; D: TRBD1; V: TRBV29-1; size: NA; DNA: TGCAGCGTTGAAGAGCGTCAACAGGGGTTCGACTATGGCTACACCTTC; CDR3: CSVEERQQGFDYGYTF
J: TRBJ1-4; D: TRBD1; V: TRBV18; size: NA; DNA: TGTGCCAGCTCACCACGCGGGACAGTCAATGAAAAACTGTTTTTT; CDR3: CASSPRGTVNEKLFF
J: TRBJ2-5; D: TRBD1; V: TRBV7-8; size: NA; DNA: TGTGCCAGCAGCCTCGGACAGGGTCGAGGAGAGACCCAGTACTTC; CDR3: CASSLGQGRGETQYF
J: TRBJ2-7; D: NA; V: TRBV6-6; size: NA; DNA: TGTGCCAGCAGTTACCGGGACGCTGGTTCCTACGAGCAGTACTTC; CDR3: CASSYRDAGSYEQYF
J: TRBJ2-2; D: NA; V: TRBV7-2; size: few; DNA: TGTGCCAGCAGCCTAATGTACACCGGGGAGCTGTTTTTT; CDR3: CASSLMYTGELFF
J: TRBJ1-3; D: NA; V: TRBV14; size: NA; DNA: TGTGCCAGCCCACAGGTCTCTGGAAACACCATATATTTT; CDR3: CASPQVSGNTIYF
J: TRBJ2-6; D: NA; V: TRBV21-1; size: NA; DNA: TGTGCCAGCAGCAAAGGGGAAAGGAAGGGTATGGGGGCCAACGTCCTGACTTTC; CDR3: CASSKGERKGMGANVLTF
J: TRBJ1-1; D: NA; V: TRBV19; size: NA; DNA: TGTGCCAGTATCGAGGGGCGTCTGAACACTGAAGCTTTCTTT; CDR3: CASIEGRLNTEAFF
J: TRBJ1-2; D: NA; V: TRBV19; size: few; DNA: TGTGCCAGTAGTTTTGGAATGAACAACTATGGCTACACCTTC; CDR3: CASSFGMNNYGYTF
J: TRBJ2-2; D: NA; V: TRBV2; size: NA; DNA: TGTGCCAGCAGTAGAGGCAGGCCAAACACCGGGGAGCTGTTTTTT; CDR3: CASSRGRPNTGELFF
J: TRBJ1-1; D: TRBD1; V: TRBV10-3; size: NA; DNA: TGTGCCATCAGCGAAACAGGGGACACTGAAGCTTTCTTT; CDR3: CAISETGDTEAFF
J: TRBJ1-5; D: TRBD1; V: TRBV15; size: NA; DNA: TGTGCCACCAGGGATGACAGGGGCGAGTTGCCCCAGCATTTT; CDR3: CATRDDRGELPQHF
J: TRBJ1-4; D: NA; V: TRBV7-8; size: NA; DNA: TGTGCCAGCAGCCCGGGGTGGGGGCCTAATGAAAAACTGTTTTTT; CDR3: CASSPGWGPNEKLFF
J: TRBJ1-1; D: NA; V: TRBV24-1; size: NA; DNA: TGTGCCACCAGTGATTTGTCGTACACTGAAGCTTTCTTT; CDR3: CATSDLSYTEAFF
J: TRBJ1-2; D: NA; V: TRBV5-1; size: NA; DNA: TGCGCCAGCAGCTTCCCCAACAACTATGGCTACACCTTC; CDR3: CASSFPNNYGYTF
J: TRBJ2-5; D: NA; V: TRBV5-1; size: NA; DNA: TGCGCCAGCAGCTTGGAGGGTTGGGTTCAGGCTGTAAGGGAGACCCAGTACTTC; CDR3: CASSLEGWVQAVRETQYF
J: TRBJ2-5; D: NA; V: TRBV15; size: NA; DNA: TGTGCCACCAGCAGAGATGGAGGTAACCAAGAGACCCAGTACTTC; CDR3: CATSRDGGNQETQYF
J: TRBJ1-1; D: NA; V: TRBV7-2; size: NA; DNA: TGTGCCAGCAGCTTCGCCGGGACCCCGAACACTGAAGCTTTCTTT; CDR3: CASSFAGTPNTEAFF
J: TRBJ2-7; D: TRBD2; V: TRBV10-3; size: NA; DNA: TGTGCCACAGACAGCGGGAGCCAGAACGAGCAGTACTTC; CDR3: CATDSGSQNEQYF
J: TRBJ1-1; D: NA; V: TRBV6-1; size: NA; DNA: TGTGCCAGCAGTGAAGGAAGCACTGAAGCTTTCTTT; CDR3: CASSEGSTEAFF
J: TRBJ1-2; D: NA; V: TRBV7-9; size: NA; DNA: TGTGCCAGCAGCTTAGCCGGGGCAGGTGGCTACACCTTC; CDR3: CASSLAGAGGYTF
J: TRBJ1-2; D: TRBD1; V: TRBV18; size: once; DNA: TGTGCCAGCTCACCACGTAGCGACAGGGTGAACTATGGCTACACCTTC; CDR3: CASSPRSDRVNYGYTF
J: TRBJ2-2; D: TRBD2; V: TRBV9; size: NA; DNA: TGTGCCAGCAGCGCGCCGGGACTAGCGGGCGGGGAGCTGTTTTTT; CDR3: CASSAPGLAGGELFF
J: TRBJ1-5; D: NA; V: TRBV6-5; size: NA; DNA: TGTGCCAGCACGGGCACTGATAGCAATCAGCCCCAGCATTTT; CDR3: CASTGTDSNQPQHF
J: TRBJ1-4; D: NA; V: TRBV4-1; size: NA; DNA: TGCGCCAGCAGCCCCGGACGTGGAGGGGTTGAGGAAAAACTGTTTTTT; CDR3: CASSPGRGGVEEKLFF
J: TRBJ2-7; D: TRBD1; V: TRBV10-3; size: once; DNA: TGTGCCATCAGTGCCCCTGTAGTGCAGGGGGTCTCCTACGAGCAGTACTTC; CDR3: CAISAPVVQGVSYEQYF
J: TRBJ2-7; D: NA; V: TRBV7-2; size: NA; DNA: TGTGCCAGCAGCTTAAGTTGGGACTACGAGCAGTACTTC; CDR3: CASSLSWDYEQYF
J: TRBJ1-2; D: NA; V: TRBV19; size: once; DNA: TGTGCCAGTAGTATCTCACCTGACTATGGCTACACCTTC; CDR3: CASSISPDYGYTF
J: TRBJ1-2; D: TRBD1; V: TRBV12-3/TRBV12-4; size: NA; DNA: TGTGCCAGCAGTTTACAGGGGGCTGGCTACACCTTC; CDR3: CASSLQGAGYTF
J: TRBJ1-5; D: TRBD1; V: TRBV2; size: once; DNA: TGTGCCAGCAGCGGGACAGGGGGTAATCAGCCCCAGCATTTT; CDR3: CASSGTGGNQPQHF
J: TRBJ2-2; D: NA; V: TRBV11-3; size: NA; DNA: TGTGCCAGCAGCCCGCCCGGCTCTCCCGGGGAGCTGTTTTTT; CDR3: CASSPPGSPGELFF
J: TRBJ1-4; D: NA; V: TRBV9; size: NA; DNA: TGTGCCAGCAGCGTAGAGGGGCAAGGTGAAAAACTGTTTTTT; CDR3: CASSVEGQGEKLFF